The T cell receptor (beta chain) under discussion was sequenced for a study of metastatic and nonmetastatic thyroid tumors. Study as a whole: Blood and tumor or nodule tissue repertoires from malignant and benign thyroid patients were compared.

The CDR3 covers 17 residues. J lost 2 bases, V lost 1 base, and 4 bases had no gene match. Prior to thyroid surgery, none of the patients had received any treatment. TCRdb reprocessed the PCR reads using MiXCR. The sample holds 20,000 to 25,000 clones, 12% seen once. The receptor's source is a male donor with papillary thyroid cancer or a benign thyroid nodule (not recorded which). Some clones in this sample may be carry-over from other donors' samples. The J gene is TRBJ2-2, the V gene TRBV12-3 or TRBV12-4, with 10 bases identical to TRBD2. The sequencing input was blood. The CDR3 region is CASSLEWTSGNTGELFF. Written as DNA, the CDR3 is TGTGCCAGCAGTTTAGAATGGACTAGCGGTAACACCGGGGAGCTGTTTTTT.